One sample yielded the 2 T cell receptor beta chains listed below, sequenced in a study of OX40 agonist ivuxolimab in advanced cancers. This table comes from immunoSEQ multiplex PCR, and its TCRdb copy is limited to in-frame clones, with some not included. Among tens of thousands of clones listed, around 87% were seen once. The starting material was CD4+ or CD8+ T cells sorted from blood, obtained in a trial of the OX40 agonist ivuxolimab. The receptor source for this set is an adult with an advanced solid tumor such as melanoma, head and neck, liver or kidney cancer.

This clone was observed once. The V and J genes are TRBV5-1 and TRBJ2-1, with D possibly TRBD2 on 7 matching bases. This CDR3 has 14 residues. The ends were cut back, 7 bases at V and 4 bases at J, with 15 bases in the middle. Germline lookup yields CDR1 SGHRS and CDR2 YFSETQ. CDR3 sequence (DNA): TGCGCCAGCGGCCTAGGGGGGGAGTACAATGAGCAGTTCTTC. Residues: CASGLGGEYNEQFF. Looking up the rest from reference TRBV5-1 and TRBJ2-1 gives the full variable domain: KAGVTQTPRYLIKTRGQQVTLSCSPISGHRSVSWYQQTPGQGLQFLFEYFSETQRNKGNFPGRFSGRQFSNSRSEMNVSTLELGDSALYLCASGLGGEYNEQFFGPGTRLTVL.

This chain joins TRBV9 and TRBJ2-5; no reliable D call. CDR1 is SGDLS, CDR2 YYNGEE, per germline. The CDR3 is 13 amino acids. Trimming removed 0 bases at V and 4 bases at J, with 7 bases between. The CDR3 coding sequence is TGTGCCAGCAGCGTAGGATCTCTAGAGACCCAGTACTTC. As protein: CASSVGSLETQYF.